Listed here is a single T cell receptor (beta chain). The data derive from a study of neoadjuvant anti-PD-1 for oral cavity cancer. Germline CDR1 MDHEN, CDR2 SYDVKM. The CDR3 runs 11 residues. The V end was cut by 3 bases, the J end by 10 bases, with 7 bases between. The protocol was immunoSEQ multiplex PCR, while the TCRdb copy is restricted to in-frame clones and leaves out a portion. The table includes 30,000 to 35,000 clones, about 86% detected once. This specimen was PBMCs, taken before nivolumab (anti-PD-1) treatment. This chain links TRBV28 with TRBJ2-1, with D possibly TRBD1 on 6 matching bases. The clonotype was recovered from a person between 35 and 79 years old with oral cavity squamous cell carcinoma. The CDR3 reads CASSFGGEQFF. The CDR3, as DNA: TGTGCCAGCAGTTTTGGGGGCGAGCAGTTCTTC.